A selection of T cell receptor beta chains follows, all from one sample in a study of shared clonotypes between healthy human individuals. Assay used: immunoSEQ multiplex PCR; TCRdb lists only in-frame clones, some missing. The table has about 1.1 million clones, roughly 80% seen once. The sequenced sample consisted of memory CD4+ T cells from PBMCs. The origin of the receptors is a young man in good health. Some clones in this sample may be carry-over from other donors' samples. Both conserved end residues are part of each CDR3. Each record gives: D gene, clone size, V gene, J gene, CDR3 DNA, CDR3 protein. The D gene is left open where the match is weak. Rows may omit the clone size; those that give it use once, few, many or a size class.

D gene: .
clone size: .
V gene: TRBV5-1
J gene: TRBJ1-1
CDR3 DNA: TGCGCCAGCAGCTTGTCGACGGGGGCTGGGAGCACTGAAGCTTTCTTT
CDR3 protein: CASSLSTGAGSTEAFF

D gene: TRBD1
clone size: .
V gene: TRBV10-3
J gene: TRBJ1-5
CDR3 DNA: TGTGCCATCAGTGCCTCAGGGGGCGATCAGCCCCAGCATTTT
CDR3 protein: CAISASGGDQPQHF

D gene: .
clone size: .
V gene: TRBV7-6
J gene: TRBJ1-4
CDR3 DNA: TGTGCCAGCAGCCCTACAACCACAGGGGAAAAACTGTTTTTT
CDR3 protein: CASSPTTTGEKLFF

D gene: .
clone size: .
V gene: TRBV25-1
J gene: TRBJ1-3
CDR3 DNA: TGTGCCAGCAGTATTGGAAACACCATATATTTT
CDR3 protein: CASSIGNTIYF

D gene: TRBD2
clone size: .
V gene: TRBV9
J gene: TRBJ2-7
CDR3 DNA: TGTGCCAGCAGCCGACTAGCGGGAAGGGAGCAGTACTTC
CDR3 protein: CASSRLAGREQYF

D gene: TRBD1
clone size: once
V gene: TRBV7-2
J gene: TRBJ2-5
CDR3 DNA: TGTGCCAGCAGCTCTAATACAGGGGGCCAAGAGACCCAGTACTTC
CDR3 protein: CASSSNTGGQETQYF

D gene: TRBD1
clone size: .
V gene: TRBV28
J gene: TRBJ2-7
CDR3 DNA: TGTGCCAGCAGTTCACCGGGACAGGTATCCTACGAGCAGTACTTC
CDR3 protein: CASSSPGQVSYEQYF

D gene: .
clone size: .
V gene: TRBV7-6
J gene: TRBJ1-3
CDR3 DNA: TGTGCCAGCAGCTTAGGGGTGTTTCCTGGAAACACCATATATTTT
CDR3 protein: CASSLGVFPGNTIYF

D gene: TRBD2
clone size: .
V gene: TRBV7-6
J gene: TRBJ2-5
CDR3 DNA: TGTGCCAGCAGCTTAGGGGCTAGCGGGAGGGCCCGGGAGACCCAGTACTTC
CDR3 protein: CASSLGASGRARETQYF

D gene: TRBD1
clone size: .
V gene: TRBV6-6
J gene: TRBJ1-2
CDR3 DNA: TGTGCCAGCAGAGGCCGGGGACAGGGATTCTATGGCTACACCTTC
CDR3 protein: CASRGRGQGFYGYTF

D gene: TRBD1
clone size: .
V gene: TRBV5-5
J gene: TRBJ1-6
CDR3 DNA: TGTGCCAGCAGCCCCACGACAGGGTATAATTCACCCCTCCACTTT
CDR3 protein: CASSPTTGYNSPLHF

D gene: TRBD1
clone size: .
V gene: TRBV19
J gene: TRBJ1-2
CDR3 DNA: TGTGCCAGTAGTAATGCCGGGACAGCTCTTAACTATGGCTACACCTTC
CDR3 protein: CASSNAGTALNYGYTF

D gene: .
clone size: .
V gene: TRBV30
J gene: TRBJ1-2
CDR3 DNA: TGTGCCTGGAGTGCGGGGGGAGGCTACACCTTC
CDR3 protein: CAWSAGGGYTF

D gene: .
clone size: few
V gene: TRBV6-6
J gene: TRBJ2-5
CDR3 DNA: TGTGCCAGCAGTAAAGGAGGGGTTGTACAAGAGACCCAGTACTTC
CDR3 protein: CASSKGGVVQETQYF

D gene: TRBD1
clone size: few
V gene: TRBV7-9
J gene: TRBJ2-2
CDR3 DNA: TGTGCCAGCAGCTTAACAGGGGGTTGGAACACCGGGGAGCTGTTTTTT
CDR3 protein: CASSLTGGWNTGELFF

D gene: .
clone size: .
V gene: TRBV5-5
J gene: TRBJ2-5
CDR3 DNA: TGTGCCAGCAGACCCGGAGGAGCAGATGAGACCCAGTACTTC
CDR3 protein: CASRPGGADETQYF

D gene: .
clone size: .
V gene: TRBV5-1
J gene: TRBJ2-3
CDR3 DNA: TGCGCCAGCAGCTTGGGTGCTGCCTTAGCAGATACGCAGTATTTT
CDR3 protein: CASSLGAALADTQYF

D gene: .
clone size: .
V gene: TRBV5-1
J gene: TRBJ2-5
CDR3 DNA: TGCGCCAGCAGCTTGAACGTGGGAGAGACCCAGTACTTC
CDR3 protein: CASSLNVGETQYF

D gene: TRBD2
clone size: .
V gene: TRBV28
J gene: TRBJ2-3
CDR3 DNA: TGTGCCAGCAGTGTGAGTCTAGCGGGGTATACGCAGTATTTT
CDR3 protein: CASSVSLAGYTQYF

D gene: TRBD2
clone size: .
V gene: TRBV5-5
J gene: TRBJ2-5
CDR3 DNA: TGTGCCAGCAGCTTCCTAGCGGGAGGTAAAGAGACCCAGTACTTC
CDR3 protein: CASSFLAGGKETQYF

D gene: TRBD2
clone size: .
V gene: TRBV28
J gene: TRBJ2-1
CDR3 DNA: TGTGCCAGCAGCTCCCCCTTCCCGAAACCGGGGGGGAGCTCCTACAATGAGCAGTTCTTC
CDR3 protein: CASSSPFPKPGGSSYNEQFF

D gene: .
clone size: .
V gene: TRBV29-1
J gene: TRBJ2-5
CDR3 DNA: TGCAGCGTTGCCGCTCTCCCACAAGAGACCCAGTACTTC
CDR3 protein: CSVAALPQETQYF

D gene: TRBD1
clone size: .
V gene: TRBV6-1
J gene: TRBJ1-2
CDR3 DNA: TGTGCCAGCAGTGTCCTGGGACAGGATAGTACAATTGGCTACACCTTC
CDR3 protein: CASSVLGQDSTIGYTF

D gene: .
clone size: .
V gene: TRBV28
J gene: TRBJ1-2
CDR3 DNA: TGTGCCAGCAGGACAGGCTGGACCTATGGCTACACCTTC
CDR3 protein: CASRTGWTYGYTF

D gene: TRBD1
clone size: .
V gene: TRBV6-1
J gene: TRBJ1-4
CDR3 DNA: TGTGCCAGCAGACTCAGGGGGATGAATGAAAAACTGTTTTTT
CDR3 protein: CASRLRGMNEKLFF

D gene: TRBD1
clone size: once
V gene: TRBV27
J gene: TRBJ2-6
CDR3 DNA: TGTGCCAGCAGTTTTAGGGGACAGGGTACGTCTGGGGCCAACGTCCTGACTTTC
CDR3 protein: CASSFRGQGTSGANVLTF

D gene: TRBD2
clone size: .
V gene: TRBV5-4
J gene: TRBJ2-1
CDR3 DNA: TGTGCCAGCATAGGACGGGGGGGGCTGGTCAATGAGCAGTTCTTC
CDR3 protein: CASIGRGGLVNEQFF

D gene: .
clone size: .
V gene: TRBV29-1
J gene: TRBJ2-1
CDR3 DNA: TGCAGCGTTGCTGGGAGTAGAGGGACCTACAATGAGCAGTTCTTC
CDR3 protein: CSVAGSRGTYNEQFF

D gene: .
clone size: .
V gene: TRBV6-1
J gene: TRBJ1-2
CDR3 DNA: TGTGCCAGCAGGGAGGACAGCAACTATGGCTACACCTTC
CDR3 protein: CASREDSNYGYTF

D gene: .
clone size: few
V gene: TRBV5-4
J gene: TRBJ1-5
CDR3 DNA: TGTGCCAGCAGCGTGCGTAGGAGGGGGACGCAGCATTTT
CDR3 protein: CASSVRRRGTQHF

D gene: TRBD1
clone size: .
V gene: TRBV5-1
J gene: TRBJ2-5
CDR3 DNA: TGCGCCAGCAGCTTAACACCAGGGGGCCGGGAGACCCAGTACTTC
CDR3 protein: CASSLTPGGRETQYF

D gene: TRBD2
clone size: many
V gene: TRBV6-4
J gene: TRBJ2-1
CDR3 DNA: TGTGCCAGCAGCCGACGACTAGCGGACCCCAGCTCCTACAATGAGCAGTTCTTC
CDR3 protein: CASSRRLADPSSYNEQFF

D gene: .
clone size: .
V gene: TRBV10-3
J gene: TRBJ1-4
CDR3 DNA: TGTGCCATCAGTGAGTCGACTCGAGTAGGGGTTGAAAAACTGTTTTTT
CDR3 protein: CAISESTRVGVEKLFF

D gene: .
clone size: once
V gene: TRBV27
J gene: TRBJ1-1
CDR3 DNA: TGTGCCAGCGGGAGAGGGGAGGCTTTCTTT
CDR3 protein: CASGRGEAFF

D gene: TRBD1
clone size: .
V gene: TRBV18
J gene: TRBJ1-1
CDR3 DNA: TGTGCCAGCTCACCACTCCTGGGACAGGGTGGGGCTGAAGCTTTCTTT
CDR3 protein: CASSPLLGQGGAEAFF

D gene: .
clone size: .
V gene: TRBV23-1
J gene: TRBJ1-1
CDR3 DNA: TGCGCCAGCAGTCTACACACCGCTGAAGCTTTCTTT
CDR3 protein: CASSLHTAEAFF

D gene: .
clone size: .
V gene: TRBV28
J gene: TRBJ1-1
CDR3 DNA: TGTGCCAGCAGTACTGAGTGGGGCTTTAACACTGAAGCTTTCTTT
CDR3 protein: CASSTEWGFNTEAFF

D gene: .
clone size: .
V gene: TRBV30
J gene: TRBJ1-6
CDR3 DNA: TGTGCCTGGAAGGACACGGCCGCCTATAATTCACCCCTCCACTTT
CDR3 protein: CAWKDTAAYNSPLHF

D gene: .
clone size: .
V gene: TRBV7-8
J gene: TRBJ1-2
CDR3 DNA: TGTGCCAGCAGCTTAGCAGGGGCCTTTGGCTACACCTTC
CDR3 protein: CASSLAGAFGYTF

D gene: TRBD2
clone size: .
V gene: TRBV28
J gene: TRBJ2-2
CDR3 DNA: TGTGCCAGCGGGACTAGCGGTAATACCGGGGAGCTGTTTTTT
CDR3 protein: CASGTSGNTGELFF

D gene: .
clone size: .
V gene: TRBV30
J gene: TRBJ1-1
CDR3 DNA: TGTGCCTGGAGTGGGTGGCAGGGGTCGAGGGAGAACACTGAAGCTTTCTTT
CDR3 protein: CAWSGWQGSRENTEAFF

D gene: TRBD1
clone size: few
V gene: TRBV5-1
J gene: TRBJ1-5
CDR3 DNA: TGCGCCAGCAGCTTGGTAGGGGGCCCGGATCAGCCCCAGCATTTT
CDR3 protein: CASSLVGGPDQPQHF

D gene: .
clone size: .
V gene: TRBV28
J gene: TRBJ2-5
CDR3 DNA: TGTGCCAGCAGTTTAGGGGATCGGGAGACCCAGTACTTC
CDR3 protein: CASSLGDRETQYF

D gene: TRBD1
clone size: .
V gene: TRBV27
J gene: TRBJ1-2
CDR3 DNA: TGTGCCAGCCGGGACAGAAACTATGGCTACACCTTC
CDR3 protein: CASRDRNYGYTF

D gene: TRBD1
clone size: .
V gene: TRBV28
J gene: TRBJ2-3
CDR3 DNA: TGTGCCAGCAGTAAACGGACAGGGGGCACAGATACGCAGTATTTT
CDR3 protein: CASSKRTGGTDTQYF

D gene: .
clone size: .
V gene: TRBV6-1
J gene: TRBJ2-7
CDR3 DNA: TGTGCCAGCACCGAATGGGTAAAAGCCTACGAGCAGTACTTC
CDR3 protein: CASTEWVKAYEQYF

D gene: .
clone size: .
V gene: TRBV28
J gene: TRBJ1-4
CDR3 DNA: TGTGCCAGCAATGGGGGTGGACGTGAAAAACTGTTTTTT
CDR3 protein: CASNGGGREKLFF

D gene: .
clone size: .
V gene: TRBV10-3
J gene: TRBJ1-1
CDR3 DNA: TGTGCCTTACCCGGCCAAGTTTTCGCTAAAGGGCGCACTGAAGCTTTCTTT
CDR3 protein: CALPGQVFAKGRTEAFF